Following are 28 T cell receptor beta chains from one sample sequenced in a study of blood T cell repertoires in COVID-19. Using immunoSEQ multiplex PCR, the repertoire was profiled, and TCRdb retains in-frame clones only, with some absent. The table shows about 160,000 clones, with approximately 80% occurring only once. Specimen: PBMCs or T cells enriched from blood (not recorded which). Source of these receptors: a man aged 35 to 55 who had recovered from COVID-19.

This clone was seen once. This chain uses TRBV29-1 with TRBJ2-5; 7 bases are a match to TRBD2. The CDR3 loop spans 16 amino acids. Germline trimming cut 0 bases from V and 0 bases from J; bases unmatched to any gene: 7. Germline V gene lookup returns CDR1 SQVTM and CDR2 ANQGSEA. The CDR3 protein is CSVEDPVAGDQETQYF. CDR3 DNA: TGCAGCGTTGAAGATCCGGTAGCGGGCGACCAAGAGACCCAGTACTTC.

The CDR3 here is CAWNTPQLSYNSPLHF. Written as DNA, the CDR3 is TGTGCCTGGAATACTCCACAGTTATCCTATAATTCACCCCTCCACTTT. The V gene is TRBV30, the J gene TRBJ1-6; the D is unclear. The germline V and J ends were trimmed by 4 bases and 1 base, with 14 bases remaining between them. This CDR3 has 16 amino acids. Per the germline V gene, CDR1 is GTSNPN and CDR2 is SVGIG (reference sequence).

CDR3 nucleotides: TGTGCCAGTGGGGGTACACGACAGGGGAGTTCACCCCTCCACTTT. Encoded protein: CASGGTRQGSSPLHF. The chain links TRBV19 to TRBJ1-6; TRBD1 agrees at 8 bases. The CDR3 contains 15 residues. The junction had 12 bases not matched to a gene; V was cut back by 8 bases and J by 9 bases. From germline, CDR1 is LNHDA and CDR2 SQIVND (reference sequence). Together with reference TRBV19 and TRBJ1-6, the CDR3 gives the full variable domain: DGGITQSPKYLFRKEGQNVTLSCEQNLNHDAMYWYRQDPGQGLRLIYYSQIVNDFQKGDIAEGYSVSREKKESFPLTVTSAQKNPTAFYLCASGGTRQGSSPLHFGNGTRLTVT.

This chain connects TRBV4-1 to TRBJ1-5; D remains ambiguous. The CDR3 runs 14 residues. Germline loops: CDR1 MGHRA, CDR2 YSYEKL. The V and J ends lost 5 bases and 0 bases respectively, with 8 bases between them. The CDR3 DNA is TGCGCCAGCAGCTTGACTGATAGCAATCAGCCCCAGCATTTT. This sequence encodes CASSLTDSNQPQHF.

The V and J genes are TRBV5-5 and TRBJ1-1; D is unresolved. Germline V CDR1 and CDR2: SGHKS, YYEKEE (reference sequence). The V and J ends lost 0 bases and 1 base respectively, with 7 bases between them. This CDR3 comprises 14 residues. CDR3 DNA sequence: TGTGCCAGCAGCTTGGCCCTGAGGAACACTGAAGCTTTCTTT. Its protein is CASSLALRNTEAFF.

The chain uses TRBV3-1 (or the pseudogene TRBV3-2) and TRBJ1-1, with D perhaps matching TRBD1 (6 bases). The CDR3 is made up of 12 amino acids. Trimming stripped 2 bases from V and 5 bases from J, with 6 bases between. Germline assignment: CDR1 LGHDT and CDR2 YNNKEL (reference sequence). This CDR3 reads CASSQRGTEAFF. The CDR3 DNA reads as TGTGCCAGCAGCCAAAGGGGGACTGAAGCTTTCTTT.

This clone is a singleton in its sample. The genes are TRBV24-1 and TRBJ2-5; TRBD1 aligns across 9 bases. Unmatched junction bases numbered 8, after V lost 5 bases and J lost 2 bases. The CDR3 contains 16 residues. Germline V gene lookup returns CDR1 KGHDR and CDR2 SFDVKD. CDR3 loop: CATSVSVDRGQETQYF. CDR3 nucleotide sequence: TGTGCCACCAGTGTGTCTGTCGACAGGGGGCAAGAGACCCAGTACTTC.

The V and J genes are TRBV30 and TRBJ2-5; 8 nucleotides agree with TRBD1. Germline lookup yields CDR1 GTSNPN and CDR2 SVGIG (reference sequence). Unmatched junction bases numbered 7, after V lost 8 bases and J lost 2 bases. This CDR3 has 13 amino acids. CDR3 region: CAQGRGLQETQYF. Written as DNA, the CDR3 is TGTGCCCAGGGCAGGGGGCTACAAGAGACCCAGTACTTC.

This clone was recorded only once. This chain connects TRBV30 to TRBJ2-1; possibly TRBD2 for D (6 bases). CDR1 and CDR2 (germline): GTSNPN, SVGIG (reference sequence). This CDR3 comprises 14 residues. Trimming took off 5 bases at V and 6 bases at J, with 17 bases between the two ends. The CDR3 coding sequence is TGTGCCTGGGGGGGACTTTTGCAAGGCAATGAGCAGTTCTTC. Encoded protein: CAWGGLLQGNEQFF.

Turning to this clone: Other DNA sequences within the sample encode an identical CDR3. This chain links TRBV10-1 with TRBJ2-3; D is perhaps TRBD2 (5 bases). The CDR3 runs 13 residues. CDR1 is WNHNN and CDR2 is SYGVQD in the germline V gene (reference sequence). The V end was cut by 3 bases, the J end by 1 base, with 5 bases between. CDR3: CASSEAGTDTQYF. CDR3 coding DNA: TGCGCCAGCAGTGAAGCGGGCACAGATACGCAGTATTTT.

The genes are TRBV4-2 and TRBJ2-5; 11 bases match TRBD2. V was pared by 0 bases and J by 5 bases, with 11 bases of the junction left unmatched. From germline, CDR1 is LGHNA and CDR2 YNFKEQ. The CDR3 covers 18 residues. CDR3 nucleotides: TGTGCCAGCAGCCAAGAACTCACTAGCGGGGGAGGTGGGGAGACCCAGTACTTC. Protein product: CASSQELTSGGGGETQYF.

The gene calls are TRBV5-1 and TRBJ1-1; TRBD1 agrees at 9 bases. J gave up 5 bases and V 4 bases, and 3 bases lay outside the gene matches. The CDR3 has 13 residues. Germline CDR1 SGHRS, CDR2 YFSETQ. The CDR3 DNA reads as TGCGCCAGCAGCGGGACAGGGTTGACTGAAGCTTTCTTT. Residues: CASSGTGLTEAFF.

This clone occurred a few times. The chain couples TRBV11-2 to TRBJ1-5, with D maybe TRBD1 (6 bases). Germline V lookup: CDR1 SGHAT, CDR2 FQNNGV. The CDR3 consists of 14 residues. V gave up 0 bases and J gave up 7 bases, with 10 bases separating them. The DNA of the CDR3 is TGTGCCAGCAGCTTAGAGGGGGCCTGGCAGCCCCAGCATTTT. Amino acids: CASSLEGAWQPQHF.

The chain recombines TRBV5-1 with TRBJ1-2; perhaps TRBD1 as D (5 bases). The CDR3 spans 13 residues. Deletions cut 0 bases from V and 2 bases from J, with 5 bases between. Germline V gene lookup returns CDR1 SGHRS and CDR2 YFSETQ. Written as DNA, the CDR3 is TGCGCCAGCAGCTTGGGACAGAACTATGGCTACACCTTC. Amino acid sequence: CASSLGQNYGYTF.

The chain is built from TRBV24-1 and TRBJ2-3, with 7 nucleotides matching TRBD2. CDR1 and CDR2 (germline): KGHDR, SFDVKD. Trimming at V came to 10 bases and at J to 0 bases, leaving 3 bases not matched to a gene. The CDR3 covers 13 residues. The CDR3 protein is CATGGGSTDTQYF. CDR3 nucleotides: TGTGCCACTGGGGGGGGGAGCACAGATACGCAGTATTTT.

The chain joins TRBV2 to TRBJ1-3; D is possibly TRBD1 (6 bases). The CDR3 contains 16 residues. V shed 4 bases and J shed 0 bases, with 13 bases lying between them. The V gene's germline CDR1 is SNHLY and CDR2 FYNNEI. DNA of the CDR3: TGTGCCAGCAGTGTTAGGACAGCCCGCTCTGGAAACACCATATATTTT. This codes for CASSVRTARSGNTIYF.

This chain uses TRBV2 with TRBJ2-3, with 10 bases that match TRBD2. CDR3 length: 14 residues. Looked up from germline, CDR1 is SNHLY and CDR2 is FYNNEI. Trimming took 4 bases from V and 3 from J; bases not matched to a gene: 1. The CDR3 loop reads CASSGSGGTDTQYF. The CDR3 bases are TGTGCCAGCAGTGGTAGCGGGGGGACAGATACGCAGTATTTT.

The V and J genes are TRBV6-5 and TRBJ2-1; 8 bases are shared with TRBD2. This CDR3 region has 15 residues. Trimming cost V 7 bases and J 1 base; bases outside gene matches: 6. Germline values: CDR1 MNHEY, CDR2 SVGAGI. Written as DNA, the CDR3 is TGTGCCAGCAACCCCGCTAGCGGGTCCTACAATGAGCAGTTCTTC. It encodes CASNPASGSYNEQFF.

The chain couples TRBV30 to TRBJ2-7, with D possibly matching TRBD1 (6 bases). The V end was cut by 0 bases, the J end by 2 bases, with 14 bases between. The CDR3 covers 15 residues. CDR1 and CDR2 (germline): GTSNPN, SVGIG (reference sequence). Written as DNA, the CDR3 is TGTGCCTGGAGTGTTAAGGACAGCCTACCCTACGAGCAGTACGTC. Amino acid sequence: CAWSVKDSLPYEQYV.

The CDR3 bases are TGTGCCAGCAGTTTAGACCTTACTAGCGCGAACACCGGGGAGCTGTTTTTT. Translating it yields CASSLDLTSANTGELFF. The J gene is TRBJ2-2, the V gene TRBV28, with 7 bases aligning to TRBD2. The J segment lost 0 bases and the V segment lost 2 bases, leaving 6 bases of the junction unmatched. The CDR3 is 17 residues long. Per germline, CDR1 MDHEN and CDR2 SYDVKM.

There are a few counts of this clone. V usage is TRBV7-6 and J usage is TRBJ2-2; D is undetermined. Between the trimmed V and J ends, which lost 5 bases and 0 bases, there was a span of 7 bases. Germline lookup yields CDR1 SGHVS and CDR2 FNYEAQ. The CDR3 length is 14 residues. CDR3: CASSPIANTGELFF. The CDR3 DNA sequence: TGTGCCAGCAGCCCAATAGCGAACACCGGGGAGCTGTTTTTT. The whole variable domain, filled in from reference TRBV7-6 and TRBJ2-2, reads GAGVSQSPRYKVTKRGQDVALRCDPISGHVSLYWYRQALGQGPEFLTYFNYEAQQDKSGLPNDRFSAERPEGSISTLTIQRTEQRDSAMYRCASSPIANTGELFFGEGSRLTVL.

This clone was seen more than once but under ten times. CDR3 bases: TGCGCCAGCAGCTTGGACGGGGTTAATCAGCCCCAGCATTTT. As protein: CASSLDGVNQPQHF. The chain has TRBV5-1 and TRBJ1-5; D is uncertain. The germline V gene has CDR1 SGHRS and CDR2 YFSETQ. V was cut by 0 bases and J by 4 bases, with 8 bases left in between. The CDR3 has 14 residues.

The CDR3, as DNA: TGTGCCAGCAGCGTCGGACAGGGAGCCCTCTACGAGCAGTACTTC. This codes for CASSVGQGALYEQYF. The chain joins TRBV9 to TRBJ2-7, with 8 bases aligning to TRBD1. V dropped 2 bases and J dropped 3; count of bases not matched to a gene: 7. This CDR3 spans 15 amino acids. Germline-derived CDR1 and CDR2 are SGDLS and YYNGEE.

The chain links TRBV30 to TRBJ2-7; TRBD1 aligns across 8 bases. CDR3 size: 15 residues. The V gene end was trimmed by 3 bases and the J gene end by 4 bases; junction bases not matched to a gene: 11. CDR1 is GTSNPN and CDR2 is SVGIG in the germline V gene (reference sequence). The CDR3, as DNA: TGTGCCTGGAGCAGGGGGCTCGCAGGGAAATACGAGCAGTACTTC. Amino acid sequence: CAWSRGLAGKYEQYF.

The chain has TRBV6-5 and TRBJ2-5; D remains ambiguous. V lost 6 bases and J lost 4, with 12 bases in between. CDR3 length: 13 amino acids. Germline CDR1 and CDR2: MNHEY and SVGAGI. The CDR3 reads CASRRPSGETQYF. The CDR3 DNA reads TGTGCCAGCAGACGCCCCTCGGGAGAGACCCAGTACTTC.

This sequence joins TRBV19 and TRBJ1-4; D not certain. Germline CDR1 is LNHDA and CDR2 is SQIVND (reference sequence). This CDR3 has 14 amino acids. Trimming pared 3 bases from V and 8 bases from J, leaving 13 bases between. The chain's CDR3 is CASSIIYGGEKLFF. CDR3 nucleotides: TGTGCCAGTAGTATCATCTACGGAGGCGAAAAACTGTTTTTT.

This clone was observed a handful of times. CDR3: CASSLSRTGSTEAFF. The CDR3 coding sequence is TGTGCCAGCAGCTTAAGTCGGACAGGGTCCACTGAAGCTTTCTTT. The V call is TRBV7-2, the J call TRBJ1-1, with 8 bases matching TRBD1. The junction had 6 bases not matched to a gene; V was cut back by 2 bases and J by 4 bases. The CDR3 contains 15 residues. Per the germline V gene, CDR1 is SGHTA and CDR2 is FQGNSA.

The rearrangement joins TRBV4-1 to TRBJ1-3; D is undetermined. CDR3 length equals 14 residues. Trimming pared 3 bases from V and 8 bases from J, leaving 14 bases between. The germline CDR1 and CDR2 sequences are MGHRA and YSYEKL. CDR3 DNA sequence: TGCGCCAGCAGCCAGAGGTCCCAGCGTGACACCATATATTTT. Translation: CASSQRSQRDTIYF.